This T cell receptor beta chain derives from a study of T cell changes during pregnancy in multiple sclerosis. The repertoire was sequenced with immunoSEQ multiplex PCR; TCRdb's copy has only in-frame clones and lacks some. The table has about 77,000 clones, 90% to 95% seen once. The CDR3 is made up of 16 amino acids. Germline-derived CDR1 and CDR2 are LGHNA and YNFKEQ. J gave up 4 bases and V 6 bases, and 7 bases lay outside the gene matches. This sequence joins TRBV4-2 and TRBJ2-2; TRBD2 matches 11 bases. This TCR came from a female donor in good health, enrolled as a control in a pregnancy study. The specimen was peripheral blood, collected after pregnancy. This CDR3 reads CASSLSGRAGTGELFF. In DNA form, the CDR3 reads TGTGCCAGCAGTCTTAGCGGGAGGGCGGGCACCGGGGAGCTGTTTTTT.